These T cell receptor beta chains were read from a single sample in a study of T cells in Graves' hyperthyroidism and ophthalmopathy. MiXCR, run by TCRdb on the multiplex PCR reads, gives a single entry per CDR3 protein. The table includes fewer than 300,000 distinct CDR3 sequences, 20% to 25% detected once. Sequencing was done on a sample of blood. The source of these receptors is a man aged 40-55 years with Graves' hyperthyroidism that later progressed to Graves' ophthalmopathy. Both conserved end residues are part of each CDR3. The order of the fields is V gene, CDR3 length, D gene, clone size, J gene, CDR3 protein, CDR3 DNA. The D gene is left open where the match is weak. Size values are once, few and many counts, or a class for expanded clones, and some rows have none.

TRBV11-2	15	-	-	TRBJ1-1	CASSLGRLDGTEAFF	TGTGCCAGCAGCTTAGGTCGACTCGATGGCACTGAAGCTTTCTTT
TRBV27	16	-	few	TRBJ1-3	CASSLWADINGNTIYF	TGTGCCAGCAGTTTATGGGCGGATATTAATGGGAACACCATATATTTT
TRBV15	14	-	-	TRBJ1-1	CATSRDEVSTEAFF	TGTGCCACCAGCAGGGACGAGGTGAGCACTGAAGCTTTCTTT
TRBV6-5	15	-	many	TRBJ1-1	CASTPSGVSWTEAFF	TGTGCCAGCACCCCCTCTGGGGTATCGTGGACTGAAGCTTTCTTT
TRBV11-1	14	-	once	TRBJ1-1	CASSPGPTMAEAFF	TGTGCCAGCAGCCCGGGACCGACTATGGCTGAAGCTTTCTTT
TRBV12-3/TRBV12-4	14	-	many	TRBJ2-5	CASSLRTSQETQYF	TGTGCCAGCAGCCTCCGGACATCTCAAGAGACCCAGTACTTC
TRBV12-3/TRBV12-4	15	TRBD1	many	TRBJ2-7	CASRPGQGGAYEQYF	TGTGCCAGCAGGCCCGGACAGGGAGGCGCCTACGAGCAGTACTTC
TRBV30	13	-	many	TRBJ1-5	CAWRGQVNQPQHF	TGTGCCTGGAGGGGACAAGTCAATCAGCCCCAGCATTTT
TRBV11-2	13	-	-	TRBJ1-5	CASSLAEYQPQHF	TGTGCCAGCAGCTTAGCGGAGTATCAGCCCCAGCATTTT
TRBV5-1	17	TRBD1	many	TRBJ2-5	CASSPGGTGGAGETQYF	TGCGCCAGCAGCCCGGGAGGGACAGGGGGCGCCGGGGAGACCCAGTACTTC
TRBV19	15	-	-	TRBJ2-7	CASSIAHGTTYEQYF	TGTGCCAGTAGTATAGCCCACGGGACAACTTACGAGCAGTACTTC
TRBV12-3/TRBV12-4	14	TRBD1	once	TRBJ1-6	CASSRDSTNSPLHF	TGTGCCAGCAGTCGGGACAGTACTAATTCACCCCTCCACTTT
TRBV4-1	13	-	many	TRBJ1-3	CASSQGRGNTIYF	TGCGCCAGCAGCCAAGGACGTGGAAACACCATATATTTT
TRBV24-1	14	TRBD1	few	TRBJ2-1	CATSTGGLYNEQFF	TGTGCCACCAGTACAGGGGGATTATACAATGAGCAGTTCTTC
TRBV29-1	16	-	-	TRBJ2-5	CSVDALSAGSWETQYF	TGCAGCGTTGACGCCCTTTCAGCAGGGAGCTGGGAGACCCAGTACTTC
TRBV6-2/TRBV6-3	17	TRBD1	many	TRBJ2-6	CASSHRAGGAGANVLTF	TGTGCCAGCAGTCACAGGGCAGGGGGCGCTGGGGCCAACGTCCTGACTTTC
TRBV10-1	14	TRBD1	many	TRBJ2-5	CASSGTGAGETQYF	TGCGCCAGCAGTGGGACAGGGGCTGGTGAGACCCAGTACTTC
TRBV6-1	14	TRBD1	-	TRBJ1-1	CASRNRGVSTEAFF	TGTGCCAGCAGAAACAGGGGGGTAAGCACTGAAGCTTTCTTT
TRBV15	16	-	many	TRBJ1-5	CATSTEGAEDHQPQHF	TGTGCCACCAGCACCGAGGGTGCAGAGGATCATCAGCCCCAGCATTTT
TRBV27	14	-	many	TRBJ2-7	CASSFDPRAYEQYF	TGTGCCAGCAGTTTCGACCCGCGAGCCTACGAGCAGTACTTC
TRBV6-5	15	-	-	TRBJ1-1	CASSLPGRSVTEAFF	TGTGCCAGCAGTCTACCGGGCAGGTCAGTCACTGAAGCTTTCTTT
TRBV28	15	TRBD1	-	TRBJ1-3	CASSPGGETGNTIYF	TGTGCCAGCAGTCCAGGGGGAGAAACTGGAAACACCATATATTTT
TRBV11-1	13	-	many	TRBJ1-2	CASREAGLDGYTF	TGTGCCAGCAGGGAGGCGGGACTTGATGGCTACACCTTC
TRBV11-2	14	-	many	TRBJ2-1	CASSLVVTGARLFF	TGTGCCAGCAGCTTAGTGGTAACCGGGGCTCGATTGTTCTTC
TRBV28	15	TRBD1	once	TRBJ1-5	CASSSYRGRSQPQHF	TGTGCCAGCAGTTCTTACAGGGGACGCTCTCAGCCCCAGCATTTT
TRBV4-2	18	-	many	TRBJ1-1	CASSPNTAASWGNTEAFF	TGTGCCAGCAGCCCCAACACCGCCGCCTCCTGGGGGAACACTGAAGCTTTCTTT
TRBV28	13	-	-	TRBJ1-3	CASSLTNGNTIYF	TGTGCCAGCAGTTTAACGAATGGAAACACCATATATTTT
TRBV12-3/TRBV12-4	16	-	-	TRBJ2-2	CASSLPLRTNAGELFF	TGTGCCAGCAGCCTCCCTTTGAGGACCAATGCGGGGGAGCTGTTTTTT
TRBV11-1	17	TRBD2	many	TRBJ2-2	CASSFPLAGGVDGELFF	TGTGCCAGCAGCTTCCCTCTAGCGGGAGGGGTCGACGGGGAGCTGTTTTTT
TRBV12-3/TRBV12-4	14	-	-	TRBJ1-3	CASTLDGAGNTIYF	TGTGCCAGCACCCTGGACGGGGCGGGAAACACCATATATTTT
TRBV5-1	13	-	many	TRBJ1-2	CASSPAHRDGYTF	TGCGCCAGCAGCCCTGCCCACAGGGATGGCTACACCTTC
TRBV3-1	15	TRBD1	-	TRBJ1-5	CASSQDVQGDQPQHF	TGTGCCAGCAGCCAAGATGTACAGGGGGATCAGCCCCAGCATTTT
TRBV5-1	14	-	many	TRBJ1-2	CASSLEGSPGFNTF	TGCGCCAGCAGCTTGGAAGGCAGCCCCGGCTTTAACACCTTC
TRBV6-2/TRBV6-3	15	TRBD2	-	TRBJ2-2	CASSYLLAGTGELFF	TGTGCCAGCAGTTACTTACTAGCGGGTACCGGGGAGCTGTTTTTT
TRBV18	14	-	-	TRBJ1-5	CASSPGTGNRPQHF	TGTGCCAGCTCACCTGGGACGGGGAATCGGCCCCAGCATTTT
TRBV10-3	13	TRBD1	-	TRBJ1-2	CANPGQANYGYTF	TGTGCCAACCCGGGACAGGCGAACTATGGCTACACCTTC
TRBV7-8	15	-	-	TRBJ1-1	CASSFSGGWGTEAFF	TGTGCCAGCAGCTTCTCCGGGGGCTGGGGAACTGAAGCTTTCTTT
TRBV11-3	15	-	-	TRBJ2-2	CASRIEGLNTGELFF	TGTGCCAGCAGGATCGAGGGACTTAACACCGGGGAGCTGTTTTTT
TRBV4-2	17	TRBD2	many	TRBJ2-7	CASSQVSSSGRGYEQYF	TGTGCCAGCAGCCAAGTGAGTTCTAGCGGGAGAGGGTACGAGCAGTACTTC
TRBV10-3	11	-	-	TRBJ2-7	CAISVNYEQYF	TGTGCCATCAGTGTAAACTACGAGCAGTACTTC
TRBV2	15	TRBD2	many	TRBJ2-7	CASRSGTSAFYEQYF	TGTGCCAGCAGGAGCGGGACTAGTGCGTTTTACGAGCAGTACTTC
TRBV2	13	-	many	TRBJ2-7	CASNLQGVHEQYF	TGTGCCAGCAATCTCCAGGGCGTTCACGAGCAGTACTTC
TRBV4-2	18	-	few	TRBJ1-2	CASSQDLDSSFKWDGYTF	TGTGCCAGCAGCCAAGACCTCGACAGTTCCTTTAAATGGGATGGCTACACCTTC
TRBV6-1	16	-	-	TRBJ2-5	CASSQKGGPRQETQYF	TGTGCCAGCAGTCAAAAAGGGGGGCCCCGGCAAGAGACCCAGTACTTC
TRBV20-1	13	-	-	TRBJ2-7	CSASLGTASEQYF	TGCAGTGCTAGCTTGGGGACGGCTAGCGAGCAGTACTTC
TRBV5-1	16	TRBD2	many	TRBJ2-7	CASSLITTSGDHEQYF	TGCGCCAGCAGCTTGATCACAACTAGCGGCGACCACGAGCAGTACTTC
TRBV2	14	-	-	TRBJ2-6	CASSNHTGAKVLTF	TGTGCCAGCAGTAACCACACTGGGGCCAAAGTCCTGACTTTC
TRBV28	13	TRBD1	few	TRBJ2-7	CASTGTVFYEQYF	TGTGCCAGCACCGGGACAGTCTTCTACGAGCAGTACTTC
TRBV7-9	15	TRBD1	-	TRBJ2-5	CASSLTGEHQETQYF	TGTGCCAGCAGCCTAACAGGGGAACATCAAGAGACCCAGTACTTC
TRBV12-3/TRBV12-4	15	TRBD1	-	TRBJ1-5	CASSPRQGRVQPQHF	TGTGCCAGCAGTCCCCGACAGGGACGGGTTCAGCCCCAGCATTTT
TRBV28	16	TRBD1	-	TRBJ2-7	CASSSPRGTEKYEQYF	TGTGCCAGCAGTTCTCCTAGGGGGACAGAGAAATACGAGCAGTACTTC
TRBV27	15	-	many	TRBJ2-7	CASSLTPGKSYEQYF	TGTGCCAGCAGTCTCACCCCGGGGAAATCCTACGAGCAGTACTTC
TRBV27	15	-	-	TRBJ2-7	CASRLLPGPSYEQYF	TGTGCCAGCAGGCTACTTCCGGGACCTTCCTACGAGCAGTACTTC
TRBV11-2	13	TRBD1	many	TRBJ1-2	CASSLPDRGGYTF	TGTGCCAGCAGCCTACCGGACAGGGGTGGCTACACCTTC
TRBV7-2	12	-	many	TRBJ1-2	CASSFNRGGYTF	TGTGCCAGCAGCTTTAACCGTGGCGGCTACACCTTC